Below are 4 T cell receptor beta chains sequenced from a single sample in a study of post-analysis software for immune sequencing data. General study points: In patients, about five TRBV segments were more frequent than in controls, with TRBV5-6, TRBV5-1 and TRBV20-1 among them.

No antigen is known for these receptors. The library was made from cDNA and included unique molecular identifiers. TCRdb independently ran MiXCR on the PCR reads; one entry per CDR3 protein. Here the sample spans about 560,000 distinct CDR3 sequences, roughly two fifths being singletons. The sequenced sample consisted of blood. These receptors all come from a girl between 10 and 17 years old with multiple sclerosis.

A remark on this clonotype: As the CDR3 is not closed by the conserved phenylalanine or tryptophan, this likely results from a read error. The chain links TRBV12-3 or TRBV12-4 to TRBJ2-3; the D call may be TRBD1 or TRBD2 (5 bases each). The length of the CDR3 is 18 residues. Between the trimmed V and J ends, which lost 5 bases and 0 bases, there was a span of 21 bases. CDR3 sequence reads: CASSLGGDPHSSTDTQYC. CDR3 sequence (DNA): TGTGCCAGCAGTCTCGGTGGGGACCCTCACTCTAGCACAGATACGCAGTATTGT.

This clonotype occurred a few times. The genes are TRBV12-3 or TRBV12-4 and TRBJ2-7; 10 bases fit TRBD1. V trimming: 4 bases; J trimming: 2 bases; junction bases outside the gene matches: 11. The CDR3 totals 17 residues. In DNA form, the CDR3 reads TGTGCCAGCAGTTCACGATCCGGGACAGGGGCCCCCTACGAGCAGTACTTC. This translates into CASSSRSGTGAPYEQYF.

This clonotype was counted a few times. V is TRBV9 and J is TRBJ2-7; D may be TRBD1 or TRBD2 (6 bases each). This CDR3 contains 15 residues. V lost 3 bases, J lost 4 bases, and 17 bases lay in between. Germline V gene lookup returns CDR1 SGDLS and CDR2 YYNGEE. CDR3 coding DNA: TGTGCCAGCAGCGAGGGGGGTGGGACACCTTACGAGCAGTACTTC. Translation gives CASSEGGGTPYEQYF.

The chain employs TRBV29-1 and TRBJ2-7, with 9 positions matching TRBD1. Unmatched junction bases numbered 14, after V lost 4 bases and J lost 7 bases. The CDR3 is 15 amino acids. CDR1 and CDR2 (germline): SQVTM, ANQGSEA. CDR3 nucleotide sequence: TGCAGCGTTGTTTTTACGACAGGGGGAATAGGTGAGCAGTACTTC. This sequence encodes CSVVFTTGGIGEQYF.